A selection of T cell receptor beta chains follows, all from one sample in a study of T cell responses to AZD1222 COVID-19 vaccine. The method was immunoSEQ multiplex PCR; TCRdb's version includes in-frame clones alone and lacks a portion of them. This table has 250,000 to 300,000 clones, approximately 94% appearing once. The starting material was peripheral blood, obtained 28 days after the second AZD1222 dose. The receptors shown here come from an adult who received the AZD1222 COVID-19 vaccine. The CDR3 runs from the conserved cysteine through the conserved F or W. The D gene is left open where the match is weak. Part of the rows lack a size; the others show once, few, many or a class for expanded clones.

v_call: TRBV10-3; d_call: -; clone_size: -; j_call: TRBJ2-5; cdr3_nt: TGTGCCTCTATCTCGGCGGGAGAGACCCAGTACTTC; cdr3_aa: CASISAGETQYF
v_call: TRBV2; d_call: -; clone_size: -; j_call: TRBJ1-1; cdr3_nt: TGTGCCAGCAGTGGGCAGGGAGGAGGGAACACTGAAGCTTTCTTT; cdr3_aa: CASSGQGGGNTEAFF
v_call: TRBV5-4; d_call: TRBD2; clone_size: -; j_call: TRBJ2-2; cdr3_nt: TGTGCCAGCAGCCCAGGAGCGGGGGGGCCCGGGGAGCTGTTTTTT; cdr3_aa: CASSPGAGGPGELFF
v_call: TRBV7-9; d_call: -; clone_size: few; j_call: TRBJ2-2; cdr3_nt: TGTGCCAGCAGTTTGGCGGGCACCGGGGAGCTGTTTTTT; cdr3_aa: CASSLAGTGELFF
v_call: TRBV4-3; d_call: TRBD2; clone_size: -; j_call: TRBJ2-7; cdr3_nt: TGCGCCAGCAGCCTAGCGGGAGTCACCTACGAGCAGTACTTC; cdr3_aa: CASSLAGVTYEQYF
v_call: TRBV19; d_call: TRBD1; clone_size: -; j_call: TRBJ1-5; cdr3_nt: TGTGCCAGTAGTACAGGGGGAAGTCAGCCCCAGCATTTT; cdr3_aa: CASSTGGSQPQHF
v_call: TRBV15; d_call: TRBD1; clone_size: -; j_call: TRBJ1-2; cdr3_nt: TGTGCCACCAGCTTCAGGGGGTATGGCTACACCTTC; cdr3_aa: CATSFRGYGYTF
v_call: TRBV4-1; d_call: TRBD1; clone_size: -; j_call: TRBJ2-7; cdr3_nt: TGCGCCAGCAGCCAAGGGAGACAGGGCACCTACGAGCAGTACTTC; cdr3_aa: CASSQGRQGTYEQYF
v_call: TRBV7-3; d_call: TRBD2; clone_size: -; j_call: TRBJ2-5; cdr3_nt: TGTGCCAGCAGCTTAGGGCTAGCGGGGACCCAGTACTTC; cdr3_aa: CASSLGLAGTQYF
v_call: TRBV11-3; d_call: -; clone_size: -; j_call: TRBJ2-1; cdr3_nt: TGTGCCAGCAGCTTAGAGGTTAACACTGAGCAGTTCTTC; cdr3_aa: CASSLEVNTEQFF
v_call: TRBV3-1/TRBV3-2; d_call: TRBD1; clone_size: -; j_call: TRBJ1-2; cdr3_nt: TGTGCCAGCAGCCAAGATTGGGGACAGGGGCGATATGGCTACACCTTC; cdr3_aa: CASSQDWGQGRYGYTF
v_call: TRBV28; d_call: -; clone_size: -; j_call: TRBJ1-4; cdr3_nt: TGTGCCAGCGGGGCAGGGAGTGAAAAACTGTTTTTT; cdr3_aa: CASGAGSEKLFF
v_call: TRBV3-1/TRBV3-2; d_call: -; clone_size: -; j_call: TRBJ1-4; cdr3_nt: TGTGCCAGCAGCCGCGTAATACAGGGTCCTTTTGAAAAACTGTTTTTT; cdr3_aa: CASSRVIQGPFEKLFF
v_call: TRBV28; d_call: TRBD2; clone_size: -; j_call: TRBJ2-7; cdr3_nt: TGTGCCAGCAGTTTATTACCACTAGCGGGAGGGTATACCTACGAGCAGTACTTC; cdr3_aa: CASSLLPLAGGYTYEQYF
v_call: TRBV28; d_call: -; clone_size: -; j_call: TRBJ1-2; cdr3_nt: TGTGCCTCCCGCTCCCCGGCGGGCTATGGCTACACCTTC; cdr3_aa: CASRSPAGYGYTF
v_call: TRBV7-2; d_call: TRBD1; clone_size: -; j_call: TRBJ1-1; cdr3_nt: TGTGCCAGCAGCGTACCGACAGGGGGCGTTACTGAAGCTTTCTTT; cdr3_aa: CASSVPTGGVTEAFF
v_call: TRBV11-2; d_call: -; clone_size: -; j_call: TRBJ2-1; cdr3_nt: TGTGCCAGCAGCTTAGCGGGAGCCTACAATGAGCAGTTCTTC; cdr3_aa: CASSLAGAYNEQFF
v_call: TRBV9; d_call: -; clone_size: -; j_call: TRBJ2-1; cdr3_nt: TGTGCCAGCAGCGGCGGGGCAGACTCCTACAATGAGCAGTTCTTC; cdr3_aa: CASSGGADSYNEQFF
v_call: TRBV5-1; d_call: -; clone_size: -; j_call: TRBJ1-2; cdr3_nt: TGCGCCAGCAGCTCCCAACAGGGCTATGGCTACACCTTC; cdr3_aa: CASSSQQGYGYTF
v_call: TRBV28; d_call: -; clone_size: -; j_call: TRBJ1-1; cdr3_nt: TGTGCCAGCAGTTTCCCTACCCAGGGCAAAGCTTTCTTT; cdr3_aa: CASSFPTQGKAFF
v_call: TRBV28; d_call: -; clone_size: -; j_call: TRBJ1-5; cdr3_nt: TGTGCCAGCAGCTTGGTAGGGCCACGGCATCAGCCCCAGCATTTT; cdr3_aa: CASSLVGPRHQPQHF
v_call: TRBV7-9; d_call: TRBD2; clone_size: -; j_call: TRBJ2-3; cdr3_nt: TGTGCCAGCAGCATGACTAGCGGGGGGGAATTTTCAGATACGCAGTATTTT; cdr3_aa: CASSMTSGGEFSDTQYF
v_call: TRBV5-1; d_call: -; clone_size: -; j_call: TRBJ2-7; cdr3_nt: TGCGCCAGCAGCCTAGACAATCCCTACGAGCAGTACTTC; cdr3_aa: CASSLDNPYEQYF
v_call: TRBV7-2; d_call: -; clone_size: -; j_call: TRBJ1-1; cdr3_nt: TGTGCCAGCAGCTTAAAGCCCCCACCCGGTGAAGCTTTCTTT; cdr3_aa: CASSLKPPPGEAFF
v_call: TRBV9; d_call: -; clone_size: -; j_call: TRBJ1-3; cdr3_nt: TGTGCCAGCAGCGTGGGGGGACGAATCTCTGGAAACACCATATATTTT; cdr3_aa: CASSVGGRISGNTIYF
v_call: TRBV6-4; d_call: -; clone_size: -; j_call: TRBJ2-6; cdr3_nt: TGTGCCAGCGGGGGTGACGGGAGCTCTGGGGCCAACGTCCTGACTTTC; cdr3_aa: CASGGDGSSGANVLTF
v_call: TRBV5-1; d_call: TRBD1; clone_size: few; j_call: TRBJ1-4; cdr3_nt: TGCGCCAGCACCCACCTCGGGACAGGGAAGAATGAAAAACTGTTTTTT; cdr3_aa: CASTHLGTGKNEKLFF
v_call: TRBV5-1; d_call: -; clone_size: few; j_call: TRBJ2-2; cdr3_nt: TGCGCCAGCAGCTTGGGACCGGGGACCGGGGAGCTGTTTTTT; cdr3_aa: CASSLGPGTGELFF
v_call: TRBV7-8; d_call: TRBD1; clone_size: -; j_call: TRBJ1-2; cdr3_nt: TGTGCCAGCAGCCCCCCGGGACAGGGGCATTTGGGCGGCTACACCTTC; cdr3_aa: CASSPPGQGHLGGYTF
v_call: TRBV15; d_call: TRBD1; clone_size: -; j_call: TRBJ1-1; cdr3_nt: TGTGCCACCAGCAGAGATAGTACAGGGGAGGTTTCAACTGAAGCTTTCTTT; cdr3_aa: CATSRDSTGEVSTEAFF
v_call: TRBV19; d_call: -; clone_size: -; j_call: TRBJ1-1; cdr3_nt: TGTGCCAGTAGTATAGCGGGCAGGGGAACAGCTTTCTTT; cdr3_aa: CASSIAGRGTAFF
v_call: TRBV28; d_call: TRBD1; clone_size: -; j_call: TRBJ1-3; cdr3_nt: TGTGCCAGCACCTCTGCAGGGGGCATAGGCTCTGGAAACACCATATATTTT; cdr3_aa: CASTSAGGIGSGNTIYF
v_call: TRBV30; d_call: -; clone_size: -; j_call: TRBJ2-7; cdr3_nt: TGTGCCTGGAAAGCAGGGGCGCATCTCCACGAGCAGTACTTC; cdr3_aa: CAWKAGAHLHEQYF
v_call: TRBV10-3; d_call: TRBD1; clone_size: -; j_call: TRBJ2-3; cdr3_nt: TGTGCCGCTTCGTCCGGGACAGGGCTAACAGATACGCAGTATTTT; cdr3_aa: CAASSGTGLTDTQYF
v_call: TRBV7-9; d_call: -; clone_size: -; j_call: TRBJ2-7; cdr3_nt: TGTGCCAGCAGCTTAGTAGTCAGCCCAGGGGAGCAGTACTTC; cdr3_aa: CASSLVVSPGEQYF
v_call: TRBV5-1; d_call: -; clone_size: -; j_call: TRBJ1-4; cdr3_nt: TGCGCCAGCAGCTTGTCCGGGGCTAATGAAAAACTGTTTTTT; cdr3_aa: CASSLSGANEKLFF
v_call: TRBV2; d_call: TRBD1; clone_size: -; j_call: TRBJ1-6; cdr3_nt: TGTGCCAGCATGAAGGGGACAGCCGTTTATTCACCCCTCCACTTT; cdr3_aa: CASMKGTAVYSPLHF
v_call: TRBV21-1; d_call: -; clone_size: -; j_call: TRBJ1-5; cdr3_nt: TGTGCCAGCAGCCCAACTGGGGGAGTGCCAGGGCCCCAGCATTTT; cdr3_aa: CASSPTGGVPGPQHF
v_call: TRBV28; d_call: -; clone_size: -; j_call: TRBJ1-2; cdr3_nt: TGTGCCAGCACCTTAGGGGGGGCAGGGGCTAACTATGGCTACACCTTC; cdr3_aa: CASTLGGAGANYGYTF